The 2 T cell receptor beta chains below all came from one sample that was sequenced in a study of T cells after yellow fever vaccination. Each CDR3 protein gets one entry after TCRdb re-called the 5' RACE reads with MiXCR. The sample includes nearly 550,000 distinct CDR3 sequences, about a fifth of them seen just once. Specimen: PBMCs, collected 15 days after the yellow fever booster vaccination. The receptors were gathered from a man younger than 40 who received the YFV17D yellow fever vaccine.

V usage is TRBV30 and J usage is TRBJ2-7, with D possibly called TRBD1 or TRBD2 (5 bases each). The V end lost 6 bases, the J end lost 13 bases, and 16 bases lay between the germline ends. Per germline, CDR1 GTSNPN and CDR2 SVGIG (reference sequence). CDR3 length equals 10 residues. DNA for the CDR3: TGTGCCTGTCAAACCGGGACGATATACTTC. It yields the protein CACQTGTIYF. Filled out from reference TRBV30 and TRBJ2-7, the complete variable domain reads SQTIHQWPATLVQPVGSPLSLECTVEGTSNPNLYWYRQAAGRGLQLLFYSVGIGQISSEVPQNLSASRPQDRQFILSSKKLLLSDSGFYLCACQTGTIYFGPGTRLTVT.

The sample holds a few counts of this clonotype. V gene TRBV9 combines with J gene TRBJ2-2; 7 nucleotides agree with TRBD1. J gave up 2 bases and V 2 bases, and 6 bases lay outside the gene matches. The CDR3 is 16 residues long. From germline, CDR1 is SGDLS and CDR2 YYNGEE. CDR3 DNA: TGTGCCAGCAGCGTCGGACCAGGGGGAAACACCGGGGAGCTGTTTTTT. Its translation is CASSVGPGGNTGELFF.